The clone carrying this TCR beta chain was observed a few times. Its antigen is currently unknown. The source of the sample is a study of blood T cells in healthy people across ages. Study-wide findings and caveats: Among long-lived donors, naive CD4+ cells were more numerous and diversity higher than in aged donors. Unsorted PBMC input precluded a conclusive naive versus antigen-experienced comparison. Age brought a roughly linear fall in TCR beta diversity measured per million T cells.

A J-beta primer mix and a sample-barcoded 5' primer were used in a second PCR of roughly 6 to 12 cycles. TCRdb analysed the 5' RACE reads with MiXCR anew, one entry per CDR3 protein. The sample contains about a million distinct CDR3 sequences, less than 45% of which appear only once. Trimming shortened V by 8 bases and J by 3 bases, and 14 bases separated the two germline ends. This CDR3 is built from 13 residues. This chain uses TRBV12-3 or TRBV12-4 with TRBJ2-7, with no clear D. Sequencing input: blood. The TCR comes from a man younger than 35 in good health. CDR3 in DNA: TGTGCCAGCCGCCGTGGCTCAGGCTACGAGCAGTACTTC. The encoded protein is CASRRGSGYEQYF.